This TCR beta chain is drawn from a study of T cell responses to AZD1222 COVID-19 vaccine. Study-level points and caveats: Spike-wide coverage was observed for vaccine-associated CD4 TCRs, with dominant responses at 160-218 and 743-854. A reported finding is that nearly half of spike-specific TCRs target unmutated variant regions.

Of note for this clone: Its specificity is unknown.

The repertoire was sequenced with immunoSEQ multiplex PCR; TCRdb's copy has only in-frame clones and lacks some. The sample lists more than 140,000 clones; approximately 89% were seen once. Germline V gene sequence: CDR1 SGHAT, CDR2 FQNNGV. The CDR3 is 18 residues long. Trimming cost V 3 bases and J 3 bases; bases outside gene matches: 8. The sample was peripheral blood, taken on day 0 of AZD1222 vaccination. This sequence was found in an adult in good health. The J gene is TRBJ2-2, the V gene TRBV11-2; 12 nucleotides line up with TRBD2. This CDR3 is CASSFGLAGPNYTGELFF. As DNA, the CDR3 is TGTGCCAGCAGCTTTGGACTAGCGGGGCCGAACTACACCGGGGAGCTGTTTTTT.